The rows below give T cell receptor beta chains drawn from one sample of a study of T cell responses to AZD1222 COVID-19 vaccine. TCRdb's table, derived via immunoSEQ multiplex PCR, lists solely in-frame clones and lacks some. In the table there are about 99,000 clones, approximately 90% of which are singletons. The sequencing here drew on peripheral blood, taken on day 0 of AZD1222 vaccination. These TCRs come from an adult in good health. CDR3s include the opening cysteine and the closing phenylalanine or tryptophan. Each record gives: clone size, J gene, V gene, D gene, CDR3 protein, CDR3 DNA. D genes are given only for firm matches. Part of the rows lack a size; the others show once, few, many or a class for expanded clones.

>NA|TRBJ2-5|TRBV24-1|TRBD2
CATSDFSGGRPQETQYF
TGTGCCACCAGTGATTTCTCAGGCGGGAGGCCCCAAGAGACCCAGTACTTC
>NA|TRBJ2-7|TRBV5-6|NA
CASSSSHEQYF
TGTGCCAGCAGTTCCTCCCACGAGCAGTACTTC
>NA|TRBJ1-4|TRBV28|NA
CASSDSGATNEKLFF
TGTGCCAGCAGTGACTCAGGGGCAACTAATGAAAAACTGTTTTTT
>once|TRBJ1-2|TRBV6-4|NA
CASSDSRGVGYTF
TGTGCCAGCAGTGACTCGAGAGGGGTTGGCTACACCTTC
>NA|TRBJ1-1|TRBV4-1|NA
CASSQVVSLGNTEAFF
TGCGCCAGCAGCCAAGTGGTCAGTCTAGGTAACACTGAAGCTTTCTTT
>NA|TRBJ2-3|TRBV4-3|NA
CASSQSAQGTTDTQYF
TGCGCCAGCAGCCAAAGCGCGCAGGGCACCACAGATACGCAGTATTTT
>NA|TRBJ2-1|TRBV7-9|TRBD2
CASSLVGAGGPRLAHEQFF
TGTGCCAGCAGCTTAGTAGGCGCGGGAGGGCCAAGATTAGCTCATGAGCAGTTCTTC
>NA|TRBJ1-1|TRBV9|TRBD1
CASSPGQGFGGTEAFF
TGTGCCAGCAGCCCGGGACAGGGTTTCGGGGGCACTGAAGCTTTCTTT
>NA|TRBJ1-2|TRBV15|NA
CATSRDLARVGYGYTF
TGTGCCACCAGCAGAGATCTAGCCAGGGTCGGGTATGGCTACACCTTC
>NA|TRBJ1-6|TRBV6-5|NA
CASAFRDYSPLHF
TGTGCCAGCGCATTCAGGGACTATTCACCCCTCCACTTT
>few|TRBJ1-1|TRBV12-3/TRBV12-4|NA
CASSLRVNTEAFF
TGTGCCAGCAGTTTAAGAGTAAACACTGAAGCTTTCTTT
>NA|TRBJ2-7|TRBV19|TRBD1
CASSIQGASFHYEQYF
TGTGCCAGTAGTATACAGGGGGCATCTTTCCACTACGAGCAGTACTTC
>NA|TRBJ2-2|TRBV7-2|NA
CASSLGLGELFF
TGTGCCAGCAGCTTAGGGCTCGGGGAGCTGTTTTTT
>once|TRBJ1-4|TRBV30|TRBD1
CAWSPGTAPHKSEKLFF
TGTGCCTGGAGTCCAGGGACAGCACCTCATAAAAGTGAAAAACTGTTTTTT
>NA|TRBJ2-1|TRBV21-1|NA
CASSIKGRKGEQFF
TGTGCCAGCAGCATCAAAGGCCGAAAGGGTGAGCAGTTCTTC
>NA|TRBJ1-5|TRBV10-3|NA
CAISGVSNQPQHF
TGTGCCATTTCAGGGGTTAGCAATCAGCCCCAGCATTTT
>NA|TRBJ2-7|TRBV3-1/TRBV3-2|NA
CASSQVLAVAYEQYF
TGTGCCAGCAGCCAAGTTTTGGCGGTGGCCTACGAGCAGTACTTC
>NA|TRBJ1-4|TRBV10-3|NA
CAIGGWNEKLFF
TGTGCCATCGGCGGGTGGAATGAAAAACTGTTTTTT
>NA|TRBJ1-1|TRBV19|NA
CASSIDIGQLPGAFF
TGTGCCAGTAGTATAGATATAGGGCAGTTGCCGGGAGCTTTCTTT
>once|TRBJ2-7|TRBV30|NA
CAWSSQGEQYF
TGTGCCTGGAGCTCACAGGGAGAGCAGTACTTC
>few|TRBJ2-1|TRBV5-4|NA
CASSKQSVSNNEQFF
TGTGCCAGCAGCAAACAAAGTGTTTCTAACAATGAGCAGTTCTTC
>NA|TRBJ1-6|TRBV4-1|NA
CASSPTPGQFPNSPLHF
TGCGCCAGCAGTCCCACTCCCGGACAGTTCCCCAATTCACCCCTCCACTTT
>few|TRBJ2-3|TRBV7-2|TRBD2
CASSLVGGRAPDTQYF
TGTGCCAGCAGCTTAGTGGGCGGGAGGGCCCCAGATACGCAGTATTTT
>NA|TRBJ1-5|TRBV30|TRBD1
CAWSRPGQLNQPQHF
TGTGCCTGGAGTCGTCCGGGACAGCTCAATCAGCCCCAGCATTTT
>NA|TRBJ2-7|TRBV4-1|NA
CASSHILSGTEPYEQYF
TGCGCCAGCAGCCACATTTTGTCCGGGACGGAACCTTACGAGCAGTACTTC
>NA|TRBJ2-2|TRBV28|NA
CASSLTSGIGELFF
TGTGCCAGCAGTTTGACCTCGGGGATCGGGGAGCTGTTTTTT
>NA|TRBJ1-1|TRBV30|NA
CAWSVGTRLEAFF
TGTGCCTGGAGTGTGGGGACGCGCCTTGAAGCTTTCTTT
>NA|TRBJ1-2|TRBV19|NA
CASSPGQRYSMGYTF
TGTGCCAGTAGTCCCGGACAGCGTTACTCTATGGGCTACACCTTC
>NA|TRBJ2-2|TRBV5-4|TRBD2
CASRRGTSSDTGELFF
TGTGCCAGCAGACGTGGGACTAGCAGCGACACCGGGGAGCTGTTTTTT
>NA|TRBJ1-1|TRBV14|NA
CASSHTLGVSSTEAFF
TGTGCCAGCAGCCACACGCTAGGAGTCTCGAGCACTGAAGCTTTCTTT
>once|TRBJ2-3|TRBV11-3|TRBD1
CASSFYSGTGGSDTQYF
TGTGCCAGCAGCTTTTACTCCGGGACAGGGGGTTCAGATACGCAGTATTTT
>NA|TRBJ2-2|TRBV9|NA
CASSESLNTGELFF
TGTGCCAGCAGCGAAAGTCTGAACACCGGGGAGCTGTTTTTT
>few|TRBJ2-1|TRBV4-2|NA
CASSQDWSSYNEQFF
TGTGCCAGCAGCCAAGACTGGAGCTCCTACAATGAGCAGTTCTTC
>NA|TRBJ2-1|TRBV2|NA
CASRLTKGGFYNEQFF
TGTGCCAGCAGACTAACCAAAGGGGGTTTCTACAATGAGCAGTTCTTC
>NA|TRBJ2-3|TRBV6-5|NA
CASGRGLSTDTQYF
TGTGCCAGCGGACGGGGACTCTCCACAGATACGCAGTATTTT
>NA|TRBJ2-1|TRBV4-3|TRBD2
CASSRTGLAGAGEQFF
TGCGCCAGCAGCCGGACGGGACTAGCGGGAGCCGGTGAGCAGTTCTTC
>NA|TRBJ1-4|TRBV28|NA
CASRPIPLGEKLFF
TGTGCCAGCAGGCCCATCCCTCTAGGTGAAAAACTGTTTTTT
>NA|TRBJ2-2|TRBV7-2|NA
CASSLARSPNTGELFF
TGTGCCAGCAGCTTGGCGCGCAGCCCGAACACCGGGGAGCTGTTTTTT
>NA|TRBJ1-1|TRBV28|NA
CASSFSLNTEAFF
TGTGCCAGCAGTTTCAGTTTGAACACTGAAGCTTTCTTT
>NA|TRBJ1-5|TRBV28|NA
CASSGPGAQPQHF
TGTGCCAGCAGTGGACCGGGGGCTCAGCCCCAGCATTTT
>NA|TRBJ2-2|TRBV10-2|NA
CATTSRRVESTGELFF
TGCGCCACCACCTCTAGGAGGGTCGAATCCACCGGGGAGCTGTTTTTT
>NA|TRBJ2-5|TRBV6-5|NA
CASTRDGQETQYF
TGTGCCAGCACCAGGGACGGCCAAGAGACCCAGTACTTC
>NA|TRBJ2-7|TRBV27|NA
CASSQSGISYEQYF
TGTGCCAGCAGTCAGTCAGGGATATCCTACGAGCAGTACTTC
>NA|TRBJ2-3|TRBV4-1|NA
CASSRIGDTQYF
TGCGCCAGCAGCCGGATAGGGGATACGCAGTATTTT
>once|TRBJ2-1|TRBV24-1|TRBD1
CATSDGETGGSYNEQFF
TGTGCCACCAGTGATGGGGAGACAGGGGGGTCCTACAATGAGCAGTTCTTC
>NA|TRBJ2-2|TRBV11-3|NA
CASSTAGGAGGELFF
TGTGCCAGCAGCACCGCAGGGGGGGCAGGCGGGGAGCTGTTTTTT
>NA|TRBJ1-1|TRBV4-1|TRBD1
CASSPRTGVWDTEAFF
TGCGCCAGCAGCCCTCGTACAGGGGTTTGGGACACTGAAGCTTTCTTT
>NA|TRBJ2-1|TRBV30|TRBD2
CAWSVGYTSGGANEQFF
TGTGCCTGGAGTGTGGGGTACACTAGCGGGGGGGCCAATGAGCAGTTCTTC
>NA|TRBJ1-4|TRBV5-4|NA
CASSLRGPTNEKLFF
TGTGCCAGCAGCTTGCGAGGTCCGACTAATGAAAAACTGTTTTTT
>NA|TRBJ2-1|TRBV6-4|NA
CASSSESSYNEQFF
TGTGCCAGCAGTTCAGAGAGCTCCTACAATGAGCAGTTCTTC
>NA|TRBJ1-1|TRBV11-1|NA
CASTRTASSNTEAFF
TGTGCCAGCACTCGGACGGCCTCTTCGAACACTGAAGCTTTCTTT
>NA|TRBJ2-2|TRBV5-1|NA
CASSLSLRGNTGELFF
TGCGCCAGCAGCTTGAGTCTCAGGGGGAACACCGGGGAGCTGTTTTTT
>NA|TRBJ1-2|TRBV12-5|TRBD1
CASGLTWTGSSVNYGYTF
TGTGCTAGTGGTTTGACGTGGACAGGATCCTCCGTTAACTATGGCTACACCTTC
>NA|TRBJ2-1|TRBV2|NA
CASTTRFAIYNEQFF
TGTGCCAGTACGACTCGGTTTGCAATCTACAATGAGCAGTTCTTC
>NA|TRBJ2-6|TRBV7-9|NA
CASSSWTEGLAGANVLTF
TGTGCCAGCAGCTCGTGGACAGAAGGATTAGCTGGGGCCAACGTCCTGACTTTC
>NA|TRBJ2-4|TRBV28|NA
CASSLRARIQYF
TGTGCCAGCAGTTTAAGGGCCCGGATTCAGTACTTC
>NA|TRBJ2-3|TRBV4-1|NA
CASSYQQVPSTDTQYF
TGCGCCAGCAGCTACCAGCAGGTCCCTAGCACAGATACGCAGTATTTT